The T cell receptor (beta chain) described here comes from a study of CD8 T cells in ankylosing spondylitis (dated by TCRdb to 2015 to 2018). As for the study more broadly: The study profiled T cell receptor beta repertoires in healthy donors and ankylosing spondylitis patients to find disease-linked TCR variants. The full study cohort comprised roughly 24 ankylosing spondylitis patients and about a hundred healthy donors. Peripheral blood was sampled, and synovial fluid was also collected from ankylosing spondylitis patients.

Including the terminal cysteine and phenylalanine, the CDR3 comprises 14 residues. Only the CDR3 DNA is retained, 42 bases long and in frame from the first base. V and J are trimmed by 3 bases and 3 bases, and the gene matches miss 4 bases of the junction. CDR1 and CDR2 are drawn from the germline V gene: MGHRA, YSYEKL. Turning to this clonotype: Its cognate antigen has yet to be identified. The sample holds no much larger clone one base away, and base qualities are not on file.

What the study reported, not specific to this receptor: Some motif variants had previously been reported in the synovial fluid and blood of reactive arthritis patients, which suggests shared mechanisms of disease initiation. Blood from ankylosing spondylitis patients appeared to be characterized by a TCR beta motif made up of seven or eight highly homologous amino acid variants. The disease-linked clones were reported as significantly enriched in matched synovial fluid samples from ankylosing spondylitis patients. The disease-linked clones had a CD8+ phenotype and were found at relatively low frequencies in peripheral blood.

TCRdb lists the instrument as Illumina HiSeq 2500. Quantitative 5'-RACE with molecular barcodes was used to prepare TCR beta libraries. The original pipeline was this. Disease-linked TCR variants were identified with a new computational method built on a probabilistic model of VDJ rearrangement. Using fastp at Q25 and MiXCR, TCRdb reprocessed the public reads and kept productive beta chains. Rows merge per CDR3 protein into single entries with the most common DNA and genes. For this entry, the V and J calls and clone size follow TCRdb and not the study's own pipeline. Here the sample has fewer than 250,000 distinct CDR3 sequences; 18% occur a single time. Approximately 40% of the sample is taken by the ten largest.

The chain joins TRBV4-1 to TRBJ2-7, with 8 bases aligning to TRBD1. This TCR was sampled from a male donor with ankylosing spondylitis. The sequenced sample was blood, either unsorted or a sorted T cell fraction (not recorded which). The CDR3 region has the sequence CASSHTGGVYEQYF. The DNA reads as follows: TGCGCCAGCAGCCACACAGGGGGAGTCTACGAGCAGTACTTC.